The 24 T cell receptor beta chains below were found in one sample sequenced in a study of OX40 agonist ivuxolimab in advanced cancers. Clones were read by immunoSEQ multiplex PCR, and TCRdb kept only the in-frame ones, dropping some. Altogether just under 100,000 clones are present, roughly 94% being singletons, with the ten largest covering 0.15% to 0.2%. The material was CD4+ or CD8+ T cells sorted from blood, obtained in a trial of the OX40 agonist ivuxolimab. All receptors derive from an adult with an advanced solid tumor such as melanoma, head and neck, liver or kidney cancer.

This clone was counted once. The chain joins TRBV5-1 to TRBJ2-3, with 12 bases fitting TRBD2. The CDR3 covers 16 residues. The junction had 8 bases not matched to a gene; V was cut back by 3 bases and J by 6 bases. Germline CDR1 and CDR2: SGHRS and YFSETQ. CDR3 loop: CASSSAGLAGTDTQYF. As DNA, the CDR3 is TGCGCCAGCAGCTCCGCAGGACTAGCGGGAACTGATACGCAGTATTTT.

The J gene is TRBJ1-1, the V gene TRBV27; D remains unclear. Germline V gives CDR1 MNHEY, CDR2 SMNVEV (reference sequence). The CDR3 has 13 residues. Trimming left V 5 bases short and J 4 bases short, with 11 bases between. The CDR3 DNA follows: TGTGCCAGCAGTACAACCCTCAGCACTGAAGCTTTCTTT. Its protein product is CASSTTLSTEAFF.

The V gene is TRBV28, the J gene TRBJ1-1; D call uncertain. Between the trimmed V and J ends, which lost 7 bases and 2 bases, there was a span of 14 bases. Germline loops: CDR1 MDHEN, CDR2 SYDVKM. The CDR3 is 14 amino acids. This CDR3 reads CASKPPSRNTEAFF. The CDR3 DNA reads as TGTGCCAGCAAACCACCCAGCCGAAACACTGAAGCTTTCTTT.

This clone has a single count. The CDR3 reads CASSAGQDSYEQYF. In DNA, the CDR3 is TGTGCCAGCAGCGCGGGACAGGATTCCTACGAGCAGTACTTC. The chain is built from TRBV5-5 and TRBJ2-7, with 8 positions matching TRBD1. The J segment lost 1 base and the V segment lost 4 bases, leaving 4 bases of the junction unmatched. The CDR3 has 14 residues. Germline V gene lookup returns CDR1 SGHKS and CDR2 YYEKEE (reference sequence).

The chain employs TRBV4-1 and TRBJ2-5; perhaps TRBD2 as D (7 bases). Germline V lookup: CDR1 MGHRA, CDR2 YSYEKL. CDR3 length: 14 residues. Trimming took off 8 bases at V and 5 bases at J, with 18 bases between the two ends. Written as DNA, the CDR3 is TGCGCCAGCGGATGGGGGGGGGCGCGGGAGACCCAGTACTTC. This translates into CASGWGGARETQYF.

The chain employs TRBV5-1 and TRBJ1-1, with 11 bases aligning to TRBD1. The CDR3 totals 16 residues. Unmatched junction bases numbered 11, after V lost 4 bases and J lost 6 bases. The germline V gene encodes CDR1 SGHRS and CDR2 YFSETQ. This chain's CDR3 is CASSVGQGATIAEAFF. The CDR3 DNA sequence: TGCGCCAGCAGCGTCGGACAGGGGGCTACAATAGCTGAAGCTTTCTTT.

The V gene is TRBV6-6, the J gene TRBJ2-5, with 10 bases lining up with TRBD2. Germline loops: CDR1 MNHNY, CDR2 SVGAGI (reference sequence). The V segment lost 6 bases and the J segment 4 bases; nucleotides outside the gene matches: 5. There are 14 residues in the CDR3. The CDR3 reads CASRLPSGRETQYF. The CDR3 DNA sequence: TGTGCCAGCAGGCTGCCTAGCGGGAGAGAGACCCAGTACTTC.

The chain combines TRBV6-5 with TRBJ2-7, with TRBD1 as a possible D gene (5 bases). In germline, CDR1 is MNHEY, CDR2 SVGAGI. The CDR3 consists of 14 residues. V was clipped by 6 bases and J by 0 bases, with 12 bases between them. This CDR3 is CASRSTASSYEQYF. In DNA, the CDR3 is TGTGCCAGCAGGTCGACAGCGAGCTCCTACGAGCAGTACTTC.

V and J are TRBV19 and TRBJ2-1, with 7 bases fitting TRBD1. Unmatched junction bases numbered 9, after V lost 7 bases and J lost 6 bases. Germline values: CDR1 LNHDA, CDR2 SQIVND (reference sequence). CDR3 size: 14 residues. CDR3 sequence reads: CASTEDRAGNEQFF. CDR3 nucleotide sequence: TGTGCCAGTACCGAAGACAGGGCGGGCAATGAGCAGTTCTTC. Drawing the rest from reference TRBV19 and TRBJ2-1, the complete variable domain is DGGITQSPKYLFRKEGQNVTLSCEQNLNHDAMYWYRQDPGQGLRLIYYSQIVNDFQKGDIAEGYSVSREKKESFPLTVTSAQKNPTAFYLCASTEDRAGNEQFFGPGTRLTVL.

The DNA of the CDR3 is TGTGCCAGCAGGTACGGGACAGGGGCTAACAATGAGCAGTTCTTC. It is translated as CASRYGTGANNEQFF. J is TRBJ2-1 and V is TRBV2; TRBD1 aligns across 10 bases. The CDR3 consists of 15 residues. CDR1 and CDR2 (germline): SNHLY, FYNNEI. Losses at the gene ends were 6 bases for V and 5 bases for J; bases not matched to a gene: 7.

The V and J genes are TRBV5-4 and TRBJ2-3; 8 positions match TRBD2. The J segment lost 2 bases and the V segment lost 0 bases, leaving 5 bases of the junction unmatched. Germline V CDR1 and CDR2: SGHNT, YYREEE (reference sequence). This CDR3 contains 16 residues. CDR3 amino acids: CASSLVRGGNTDTQYF. The CDR3 bases are TGTGCCAGCAGCTTGGTCCGGGGGGGAAACACAGATACGCAGTATTTT.

This chain connects TRBV2 to TRBJ2-5; tentative D call: TRBD2 (6 bases). The CDR3 spans 15 residues. Germline values: CDR1 SNHLY, CDR2 FYNNEI. With 4 bases removed from V and 2 bases from J, the gap between germline ends came to 14 bases. The CDR3 nucleotides are TGTGCCAGCAGTGGTCTGGCGAGCGGGCAAGAGACCCAGTACTTC. It yields the protein CASSGLASGQETQYF. Variable domain in full (rest from reference TRBV2 and TRBJ2-5): EPEVTQTPSHQVTQMGQEVILRCVPISNHLYFYWYRQILGQKVEFLVSFYNNEISEKSEIFDDQFSVERPDGSNFTLKIRSTKLEDSAMYFCASSGLASGQETQYFGPGTRLLVL.

The chain is built from TRBV18 and TRBJ2-7; the match to TRBD1 covers 7 bases. Unmatched junction bases numbered 9, after V lost 3 bases and J lost 7 bases. The CDR3 sequence is 14 residues long. The germline CDR1 and CDR2 sequences are KGHSH and LQKENI. CDR3 in amino acids: CASSPREGAWEQYF. In DNA form, the CDR3 reads TGTGCCAGCTCACCCCGAGAGGGGGCCTGGGAGCAGTACTTC.

This chain connects TRBV5-1 to TRBJ2-1; TRBD2 matches 11 bases. CDR1 and CDR2 (germline): SGHRS, YFSETQ. Trimming removed 4 bases from V and 10 bases from J; junction bases left unmatched: 10. There are 15 residues in the CDR3. As DNA, the CDR3 is TGCGCCAGCAGCGGACTAGCGGGCCCTACTGGGGAGCAGTTCTTC. It specifies CASSGLAGPTGEQFF.

This chain links TRBV27 with TRBJ1-5; tentatively, D is TRBD1 (5 bases). The CDR3 runs 16 residues. Trimming took off 2 bases at V and 4 bases at J, with 15 bases between the two ends. The germline V gene has CDR1 MNHEY and CDR2 SMNVEV (reference sequence). In DNA form, the CDR3 reads TGTGCCAGCAGTTTACGGCCCTTGGGGGGTAATCAGCCCCAGCATTTT. It translates to CASSLRPLGGNQPQHF.

The CDR3 region has the DNA TGTGCCAGCAGTTTGAAGTTGCGGGAGCAGTTCTTC. The encoded protein is CASSLKLREQFF. The chain has TRBV28 and TRBJ2-1, with D unclear. V was pared by 3 bases and J by 10 bases, with 10 bases between. Germline loops: CDR1 MDHEN, CDR2 SYDVKM. The CDR3 is made up of 12 amino acids.

The chain has TRBV19 and TRBJ2-7; D could derive from TRBD1 or TRBD2 (5 bases each). CDR1 and CDR2 from the germline V gene are LNHDA and SQIVND (reference sequence). V lost 4 bases and J lost 3, with 16 bases in between. CDR3 length equals 15 residues. This CDR3 reads CASSTIGDGFYEQYF. For the CDR3, the DNA is TGTGCCAGTAGTACGATTGGGGACGGTTTCTACGAGCAGTACTTC.

The chain joins TRBV7-8 to TRBJ1-1; TRBD1 matches 7 bases. The J segment lost 0 bases and the V segment lost 5 bases, leaving 6 bases of the junction unmatched. The CDR3 covers 15 residues. The germline V gene has CDR1 SGHVS and CDR2 FQNEAQ. Here the CDR3 DNA reads TGTGCCAGCAGCCCGCGGGACAGAGTGAACACTGAAGCTTTCTTT. This codes for CASSPRDRVNTEAFF.

Written as DNA, the CDR3 is TGTGCCAGTATGACAGGTGGTACTAATGAAAAACTGTTTTTT. The encoded protein is CASMTGGTNEKLFF. The chain carries TRBV19 and TRBJ1-4; tentative D call: TRBD1 (6 bases). The CDR3 extends over 14 amino acids. Trimming shortened V by 7 bases and J by 2 bases, and 11 bases separated the two germline ends. Germline-derived CDR1 and CDR2 are LNHDA and SQIVND (reference sequence).

The V call is TRBV7-2, the J call TRBJ2-7; D might be TRBD1 (6 bases). CDR1 and CDR2 (germline): SGHTA, FQGNSA. The CDR3 spans 15 residues. Trimming cost V 4 bases and J 2 bases, with 15 bases left between them. This CDR3 reads CASSSSRGETYEQYF. In nucleotides, the CDR3 is TGTGCCAGCAGCTCAAGCAGGGGCGAGACCTACGAGCAGTACTTC.

The chain uses TRBV5-5 and TRBJ1-6; D perhaps matches TRBD1 (5 bases). V lost 5 bases and J lost 5, with 14 bases in between. The CDR3 is made up of 15 amino acids. Germline V gene lookup returns CDR1 SGHKS and CDR2 YYEKEE (reference sequence). The CDR3 nucleotides read TGTGCCAGCAGGCCCGCCAGGGTAAATAATTCACCCCTCCACTTT. It codes for CASRPARVNNSPLHF.

As DNA, the CDR3 is TGTGCCAGCAGTCCCGGGACAGTCACAGATACGCAGTATTTT. As protein: CASSPGTVTDTQYF. The V gene is TRBV7-8, the J gene TRBJ2-3, with 7 bases fitting TRBD1. Germline V lookup: CDR1 SGHVS, CDR2 FQNEAQ. Trimming took 6 bases from V and 2 from J; bases not matched to a gene: 5. The CDR3 runs to 14 residues.

The rearrangement joins TRBV11-2 to TRBJ1-1, with D hard to call. Trimming removed 5 bases at V and 0 bases at J, with 10 bases between. This CDR3 has 14 residues. Germline V gene lookup returns CDR1 SGHAT and CDR2 FQNNGV. DNA of the CDR3: TGTGCCAGCAGCCAATTTGGGTTGAACACTGAAGCTTTCTTT. It specifies CASSQFGLNTEAFF.

The chain has TRBV7-2 and TRBJ1-6; 8 nucleotides agree with TRBD1. The V gene end was trimmed by 11 bases and the J gene end by 7 bases; junction bases not matched to a gene: 13. The CDR3 has 15 residues. CDR1 is SGHTA and CDR2 is FQGNSA in the germline V gene. In nucleotides, the CDR3 is TGTGCCGGAAAGACAGGGGACGTTATAAATTCACCCCTCCACTTT. It encodes CAGKTGDVINSPLHF.